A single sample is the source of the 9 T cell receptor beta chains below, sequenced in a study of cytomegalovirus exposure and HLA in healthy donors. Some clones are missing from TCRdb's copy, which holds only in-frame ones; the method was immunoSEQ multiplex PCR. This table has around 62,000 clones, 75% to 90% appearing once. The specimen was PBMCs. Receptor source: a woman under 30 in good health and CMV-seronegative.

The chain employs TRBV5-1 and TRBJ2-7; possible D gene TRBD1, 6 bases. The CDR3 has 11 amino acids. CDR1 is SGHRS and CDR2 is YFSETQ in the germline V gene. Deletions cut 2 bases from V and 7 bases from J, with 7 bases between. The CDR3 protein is CASSFTGEQYF. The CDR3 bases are TGCGCCAGCAGCTTTACAGGGGAGCAGTACTTC.

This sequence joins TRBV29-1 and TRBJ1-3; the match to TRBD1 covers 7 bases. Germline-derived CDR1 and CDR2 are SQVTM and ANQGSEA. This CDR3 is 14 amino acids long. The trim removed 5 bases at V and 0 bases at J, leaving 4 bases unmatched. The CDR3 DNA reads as TGCAGCGTTCGGGACAGCCACTCTGGAAACACCATATATTTT. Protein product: CSVRDSHSGNTIYF.

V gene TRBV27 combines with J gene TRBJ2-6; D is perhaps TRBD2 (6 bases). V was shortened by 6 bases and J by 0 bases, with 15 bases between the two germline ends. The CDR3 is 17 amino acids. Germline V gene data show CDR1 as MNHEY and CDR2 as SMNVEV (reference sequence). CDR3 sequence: CASSPSGPSSGANVLTF. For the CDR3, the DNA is TGTGCCAGCAGCCCGAGCGGGCCGAGCTCTGGGGCCAACGTCCTGACTTTC.

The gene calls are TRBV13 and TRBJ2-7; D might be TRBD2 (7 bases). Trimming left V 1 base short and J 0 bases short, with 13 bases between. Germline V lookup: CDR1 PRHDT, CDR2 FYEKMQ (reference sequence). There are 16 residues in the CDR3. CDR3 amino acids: CASSLDGGLSSYEQYF. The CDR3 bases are TGTGCCAGCAGCTTAGACGGGGGGCTATCCTCCTACGAGCAGTACTTC.

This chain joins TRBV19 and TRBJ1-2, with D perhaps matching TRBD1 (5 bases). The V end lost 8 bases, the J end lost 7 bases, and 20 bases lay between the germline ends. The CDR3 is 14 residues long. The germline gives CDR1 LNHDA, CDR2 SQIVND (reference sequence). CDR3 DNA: TGTGCCAGTGTGGGTAGACAGAGGTCGCCTGGCTACACCTTC. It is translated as CASVGRQRSPGYTF.

The CDR3 is CASSRGLAGQETQYF. CDR3 coding DNA: TGTGCCAGCTCCCGCGGACTAGCGGGACAAGAGACCCAGTACTTC. The chain couples TRBV18 to TRBJ2-5, with 12 bases matching TRBD2. J gave up 2 bases and V 6 bases, and 4 bases lay outside the gene matches. Per germline, CDR1 KGHSH and CDR2 LQKENI. This CDR3 has 15 amino acids. Full variable domain (missing parts from reference TRBV18 and TRBJ2-5): NAGVMQNPRHLVRRRGQEARLRCSPMKGHSHVYWYRQLPEEGLKFMVYLQKENIIDESGMPKERFSAEFPKEGPSILRIQQVVRGDSAAYFCASSRGLAGQETQYFGPGTRLLVL.

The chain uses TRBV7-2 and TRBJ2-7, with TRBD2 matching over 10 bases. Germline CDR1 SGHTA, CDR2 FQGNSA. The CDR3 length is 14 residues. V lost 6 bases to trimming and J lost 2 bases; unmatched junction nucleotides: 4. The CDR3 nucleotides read TGTGCCAGCAGTTTAAGCGGGGGGGCCTACGAGCAGTACTTC. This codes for CASSLSGGAYEQYF.

CDR3 loop: CASSLNWASGEQFF. CDR3 bases: TGTGCCAGCAGCTTAAATTGGGCTAGCGGCGAGCAGTTCTTC. J is TRBJ2-1 and V is TRBV7-3, with TRBD2 matching 7 bases. Looked up from germline, CDR1 is SGHTA and CDR2 is FQGTGA. The ends lost 1 base at V and 10 bases at J; junction bases unmatched: 7. The CDR3 sequence is 14 residues long.

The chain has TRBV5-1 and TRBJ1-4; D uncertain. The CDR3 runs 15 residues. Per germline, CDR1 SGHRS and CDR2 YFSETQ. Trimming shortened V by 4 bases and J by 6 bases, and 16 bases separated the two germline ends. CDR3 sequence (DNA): TGCGCCAGCAGCCCCGGAGCATCCGGGGATGAAAAACTGTTTTTT. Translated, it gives CASSPGASGDEKLFF.